Detailed here is one T cell receptor beta chain. Antigen: not known. This specimen comes from a study of shared clonotypes between healthy human individuals. For every subset, genomic DNA was evenly distributed across several immunoSEQ plates. Sequenced by immunoSEQ multiplex PCR; TCRdb stores in-frame clones only, minus some. The sample contains about 1 million clones, around 82% of which appear only once. Study-level points and caveats: Sampling involved blood alone; tissue repertoires likely differ. Of the naive CD4 clonotypes, about 5% were shared across a handful of donors. Sequencing of the sorted subsets was shown by rarefaction to be incomplete despite large depth.

Sample: memory CD4+ T cells from PBMCs. Subset of the sample: CD45RA-negative fraction. The receptor was isolated from a man aged 18-30 years in good health. Some clones in this sample may be carry-over from other donors' samples.

In DNA form, the CDR3 reads TGTGCCAGCAGCTTGGTGGACAGGAACACTGAAGCTTTCTTT. Translating it yields CASSLVDRNTEAFF. The rearrangement links TRBV5-6 to TRBJ1-1; D is perhaps TRBD1 (6 bases). The CDR3 is made up of 14 amino acids. Trimming shortened V by 0 bases and J by 1 base, and 7 bases separated the two germline ends. Germline loops: CDR1 SGHDT, CDR2 YYEEEE.